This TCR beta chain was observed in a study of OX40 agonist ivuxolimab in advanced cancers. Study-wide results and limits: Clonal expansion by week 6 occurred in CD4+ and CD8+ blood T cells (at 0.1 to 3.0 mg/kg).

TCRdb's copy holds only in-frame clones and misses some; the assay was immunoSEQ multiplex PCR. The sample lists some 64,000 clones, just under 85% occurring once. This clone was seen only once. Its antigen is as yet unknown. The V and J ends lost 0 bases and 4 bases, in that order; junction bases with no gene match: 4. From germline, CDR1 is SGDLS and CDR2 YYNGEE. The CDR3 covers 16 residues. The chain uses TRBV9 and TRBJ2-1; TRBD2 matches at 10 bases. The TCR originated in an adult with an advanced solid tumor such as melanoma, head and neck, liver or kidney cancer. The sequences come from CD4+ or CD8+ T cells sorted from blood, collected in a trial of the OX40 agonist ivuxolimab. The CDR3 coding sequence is TGTGCCAGCAGCGTAGGCCGACTAGCGGGTTACAATGAGCAGTTCTTC. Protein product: CASSVGRLAGYNEQFF.